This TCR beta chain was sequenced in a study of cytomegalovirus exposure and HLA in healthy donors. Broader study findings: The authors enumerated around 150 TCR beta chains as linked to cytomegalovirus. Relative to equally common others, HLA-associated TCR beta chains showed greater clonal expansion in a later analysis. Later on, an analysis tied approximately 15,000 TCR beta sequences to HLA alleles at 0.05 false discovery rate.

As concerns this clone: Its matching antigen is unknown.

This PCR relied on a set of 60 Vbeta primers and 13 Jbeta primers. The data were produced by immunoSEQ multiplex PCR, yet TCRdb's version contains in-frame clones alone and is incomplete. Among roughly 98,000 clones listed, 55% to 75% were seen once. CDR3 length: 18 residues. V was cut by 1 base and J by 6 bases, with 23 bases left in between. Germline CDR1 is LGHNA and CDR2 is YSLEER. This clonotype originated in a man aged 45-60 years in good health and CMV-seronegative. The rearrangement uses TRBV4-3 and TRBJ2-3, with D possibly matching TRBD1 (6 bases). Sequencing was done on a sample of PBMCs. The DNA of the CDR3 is TGCGCCAGCAGCCAAGGCGGTTCCATATCCGCCAGGGGTGATACGCAGTATTTT. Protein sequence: CASSQGGSISARGDTQYF.